The 2 T cell receptor beta chains in this list originate from one sample, sequenced in a study of early T cells in non-severe SARS-CoV-2 infection. Each CDR3 protein gets one entry after TCRdb re-called the 5' RACE reads with MiXCR. Of 15,000 to 25,000 distinct CDR3 sequences detected, approximately 4.4% appear once; the ten largest clones hold over 7%. The source material was whole blood. The receptors shown here come from an adult who was a healthcare worker with PCR-confirmed SARS-CoV-2 infection or an uninfected control (not recorded which).

This clonotype was detected many times. V usage is TRBV7-2 and J usage is TRBJ2-1; 15 bases fit TRBD2. CDR3 length equals 17 residues. V shed 5 bases and J 1 base; nucleotides not matched to a gene: 3. Germline loops: CDR1 SGHTA, CDR2 FQGNSA. CDR3 in amino acids: CASSGLAGGRSYNEQFF. CDR3 DNA: TGTGCCAGCAGCGGACTAGCGGGGGGGCGATCCTACAATGAGCAGTTCTTC. Together with reference TRBV7-2 and TRBJ2-1, the CDR3 gives the full variable domain: GAGVSQSPSNKVTEKGKDVELRCDPISGHTALYWYRQSLGQGLEFLIYFQGNSAPDKSGLPSDRFSAERTGGSVSTLTIQRTQQEDSAVYLCASSGLAGGRSYNEQFFGPGTRLTVL.

The chain joins TRBV15 to TRBJ1-6, with 7 bases lining up with TRBD1. Germline-derived CDR1 and CDR2 are LNHNV and YYDKDF (reference sequence). This CDR3 is 15 amino acids long. V lost 4 bases and J lost 8; bases outside the gene matches: 8. The chain's CDR3 is CATSTGGLSDSPLHF. The CDR3 DNA follows: TGTGCCACCAGCACAGGGGGGTTGAGTGATTCACCCCTCCACTTT. Looking up the rest from reference TRBV15 and TRBJ1-6 gives the full variable domain: DAMVIQNPRYQVTQFGKPVTLSCSQTLNHNVMYWYQQKSSQAPKLLFHYYDKDFNNEADTPDNFQSRRPNTSFCFLDIRSPGLGDTAMYLCATSTGGLSDSPLHFGNGTRLTVT.